This is a list of T cell receptor beta chains from one sample in a study of T-cell reconstitution after alpha-beta-depleted transplantation in children. TCRdb independently ran MiXCR on the PCR reads; one entry per CDR3 protein. The sample holds fewer than 1 million distinct CDR3 sequences, around 17% seen once. The specimen was PBMCs, mostly from graft donor cells, collected 360 days after TCRalphabeta/CD19-depleted stem cell transplant. All receptors derive from a male patient aged 10 to 17 who had a stem cell transplant for acute lymphoblastic leukemia, so the T cells may come from the graft donor. The CDR3 runs from the conserved cysteine through the conserved F or W. Each record gives: clone size, CDR3 length, V gene, D gene, J gene, CDR3 protein, CDR3 DNA. D genes are given only for firm matches. For some rows the clone size is stated as once, few or many, or as a class when expanded; others skip it.

>.|15|TRBV12-3/TRBV12-4|TRBD1|TRBJ2-2
CASSLRQGTTGELFF
TGTGCCAGCAGTTTAAGACAGGGAACAACCGGGGAGCTGTTTTTT
>few|14|TRBV5-1|TRBD1|TRBJ2-7
CASSARDRGNEQYF
TGCGCCAGCAGCGCCCGGGACAGGGGCAACGAGCAGTACTTC
>few|17|TRBV7-2|.|TRBJ2-5
CASSLRGGGANQETQYF
TGTGCCAGCAGCCTCCGAGGAGGGGGCGCAAATCAAGAGACCCAGTACTTC
>.|14|TRBV29-1|TRBD1|TRBJ2-1
CSVRDRGSQFEQFF
TGCAGCGTTCGGGACAGGGGATCCCAATTTGAGCAGTTCTTC
>few|17|TRBV5-1|TRBD1|TRBJ1-3
CASSLATGDSGGNTIYF
TGCGCCAGCAGCTTGGCGACAGGGGACAGTGGCGGAAACACCATATATTTT
>.|12|TRBV7-2|.|TRBJ2-7
CASSLSRRRGSF
TGTGCCAGCAGTTTGAGTCGGAGGAGGGGGAGCTTC
>.|14|TRBV15|.|TRBJ2-7
CATSRVPWGYEQYF
TGTGCCACCAGCAGGGTCCCCTGGGGCTACGAGCAGTACTTC
>.|13|TRBV27|.|TRBJ2-1
CASSLTLYNEQFF
TGTGCCAGCAGTTTAACCTTATACAATGAGCAGTTCTTC
>few|16|TRBV7-9|TRBD1|TRBJ2-3
CASRTPGQGAPNTQYF
TGTGCCAGCAGAACCCCGGGACAGGGGGCGCCGAATACGCAGTATTTT
>.|11|TRBV20-1|.|TRBJ2-7
CSAEFTYEQYF
TGCAGTGCTGAGTTCACCTACGAGCAGTACTTC
>once|13|TRBV12-3/TRBV12-4|.|TRBJ2-1
CASSSARTGEQLF
TGTGCCAGCAGTTCCGCCAGGACTGGGGAGCAGCTCTTC
>few|18|TRBV11-2|TRBD2|TRBJ2-1
CASSFHPLAGGSYNEQFF
TGTGCCAGCAGTTTCCACCCGTTAGCGGGAGGGTCCTACAATGAGCAGTTCTTC
>few|15|TRBV7-2|TRBD2|TRBJ2-3
CASSLGLAGGPTQYF
TGTGCCAGCAGCTTAGGACTAGCGGGAGGGCCAACGCAGTATTTT
>.|12|TRBV2|.|TRBJ2-7
CASSERPYEQYF
TGTGCCAGCAGTGAAAGGCCTTACGAGCAGTACTTC
>.|15|TRBV12-3/TRBV12-4|.|TRBJ2-5
CASGSVGQGASGNYF
.
>few|14|TRBV2|.|TRBJ1-3
CASNPILSGNTIYF
TGTGCCAGCAACCCGATTCTCTCTGGAAACACCATATATTTT
>.|14|TRBV12-3/TRBV12-4|.|TRBJ1-2
CASSLGRGPYGYTF
TGTGCCAGCAGTTTAGGCAGGGGCCCATATGGCTACACCTTC
>.|14|TRBV5-1|.|TRBJ1-2
CASSLDRINYGYTF
TGCGCCAGCAGCTTGGACCGAATTAACTATGGCTACACCTTC
>few|12|TRBV5-5|.|TRBJ2-1
CASSPTPSSLLF
TGTGCCAGCAGCCCCACTCCGTCGTCGTTGCTCTTC
>.|13|TRBV12-3/TRBV12-4|TRBD1|TRBJ2-2
CASRNRGRGELFF
TGTGCCAGCAGAAACAGGGGGCGCGGGGAGCTGTTTTTT
>few|14|TRBV6-5|.|TRBJ2-7
CASSYVGAESEQYF
TGTGCCAGCAGTTACGTAGGGGCTGAGAGCGAGCAGTACTTC
>.|16|TRBV11-2|TRBD1|TRBJ2-7
CASSPGGRTGAQEQYF
TGTGCCAGCAGCCCAGGGGGTAGGACAGGGGCCCAGGAGCAGTACTTC
>.|15|TRBV20-1|TRBD2|TRBJ2-7
CSARRPGTSTPEQYF
TGCAGTGCTAGGCGACCCGGGACTAGCACCCCCGAGCAGTACTTC
>.|17|TRBV11-1|.|TRBJ2-1
CASRDPFGPIVYNEQFF
TGTGCCAGCAGGGACCCATTCGGGCCCATCGTTTACAATGAGCAGTTCTTC
>.|13|TRBV5-1|.|TRBJ2-3
CASSFESPDTQYF
TGCGCCAGCAGCTTTGAGTCCCCAGATACGCAGTATTTT
>.|12|TRBV29-1|.|TRBJ2-5
CSVAGVQETQYF
TGCAGCGTTGCGGGCGTCCAAGAGACCCAGTACTTC
>few|16|TRBV24-1|TRBD1|TRBJ1-2
CATSDSRDRAHYGYTF
TGTGCCACCAGTGACTCTAGGGACAGGGCTCACTATGGCTACACCTTC
>few|13|TRBV15|.|TRBJ2-5
CATSREYQETQYF
TGTGCCACCAGCAGAGAGTATCAAGAGACCCAGTACTTC
>.|15|TRBV6-5|.|TRBJ1-4
CASSTRDGINEKLFF
TGTGCCAGCAGTACCCGGGACGGGATTAATGAAAAACTGTTTTTT
>.|12|TRBV10-2|TRBD1|TRBJ2-7
CASLQGTYEQYF
TGCGCCAGCCTACAGGGGACCTACGAGCAGTACTTC
>.|18|TRBV11-1|TRBD2|TRBJ2-7
CASSLPLTGTSGGYEQYF
TGTGCCAGCAGCCTACCCTTAACCGGGACTAGCGGAGGCTACGAGCAGTACTTC
>many|14|TRBV11-2|.|TRBJ2-3
CASSGIVRDNTQYF
TGTGCCAGCAGCGGTATCGTAAGGGATAATACGCAGTATTTT
>few|17|TRBV10-2|.|TRBJ1-3
CASSEHGSFPSGNTIYF
TGCGCCAGCAGTGAGCACGGTAGCTTCCCCTCTGGAAACACCATATATTTT
>.|14|TRBV12-3/TRBV12-4|.|TRBJ2-3
CASSLISDTDTQYF
TGTGCCAGCAGTTTAATCTCAGACACAGATACGCAGTATTTT
>few|14|TRBV29-1|.|TRBJ2-2
CSVATLLNTGELFF
TGCAGCGTGGCCACACTTTTGAACACCGGGGAGCTGTTTTTT
>few|17|TRBV2|TRBD2|TRBJ2-2
CASSRWASGSNTGELFF
TGTGCCAGCAGTCGGTGGGCTAGCGGCTCGAACACCGGGGAGCTGTTTTTT
>.|16|TRBV5-1|TRBD1|TRBJ2-7
CASSVVASGQVYEQYF
TGCGCCAGCAGCGTCGTCGCCTCCGGACAGGTCTACGAGCAGTACTTC
>.|16|TRBV11-2|.|TRBJ2-7
CASSRSAGWSSYEQYF
TGTGCCAGCAGCCGAAGCGCGGGCTGGAGCTCCTACGAGCAGTACTTC
>.|14|TRBV20-1|.|TRBJ2-7
CSASGSGASREQYF
TGCAGTGCTAGCGGATCAGGGGCTTCGCGCGAGCAGTACTTC
>few|12|TRBV2|TRBD1|TRBJ2-7
CASKGRGYEQYF
TGTGCCAGCAAGGGCAGGGGGTACGAGCAGTACTTC
>.|14|TRBV4-1|TRBD2|TRBJ2-7
CASSQWQGLYEQYF
TGCGCCAGCAGCCAGTGGCAGGGACTATACGAGCAGTACTTC
>.|14|TRBV4-1|TRBD1|TRBJ2-4
CASSFDRVGNIQYF
TGCGCCAGCAGCTTTGACAGGGTCGGAAACATTCAGTACTTC
>few|14|TRBV25-1|TRBD1|TRBJ1-2
CASSGTGVFYGYTF
TGTGCCAGTTCCGGGACAGGGGTTTTTTATGGCTACACCTTC
>.|15|TRBV5-6|TRBD1|TRBJ1-1
CASSSPWDRNTEAFF
TGTGCCAGCAGCTCGCCTTGGGACAGGAACACTGAAGCTTTCTTT
>.|15|TRBV21-1|.|TRBJ1-5
CASSKAVAASQPQHF
TGTGCCAGCAGCAAAGCGGTGGCCGCCAGTCAGCCCCAGCATTTT
>.|14|TRBV7-3|.|TRBJ2-5
CASSALTGSETQYF
TGTGCCAGCAGTGCCCTTACAGGGTCGGAGACCCAGTACTTC
>few|15|TRBV4-1|TRBD2|TRBJ2-7
CASSQLLAGGGEQYF
TGCGCCAGCAGCCAGTTACTAGCGGGAGGAGGCGAGCAGTACTTC
>many|17|TRBV12-3/TRBV12-4|TRBD2|TRBJ2-4
CASSLYGLAGEEGIQYF
TGTGCCAGCAGTCTCTACGGACTAGCGGGAGAGGAGGGCATTCAGTACTTC
>few|14|TRBV5-1|.|TRBJ2-7
CASSFGGVDYEQYF
TGCGCCAGCAGCTTCGGCGGAGTGGACTACGAGCAGTACTTC
>many|14|TRBV27|TRBD2|TRBJ2-7
CASSLGGVGYEQYF
TGTGCCAGCAGTTTGGGAGGGGTAGGGTACGAGCAGTACTTC
>few|14|TRBV24-1|TRBD2|TRBJ2-7
CATRGENRPYEQYF
TGTGCCACGCGGGGGGAAAACCGACCCTACGAGCAGTACTTC
>many|16|TRBV4-1|TRBD2|TRBJ2-2
CASSQAGLSNTGELFF
TGCGCCAGCAGCCAAGCGGGACTATCGAACACCGGGGAGCTGTTTTTT
>many|18|TRBV5-5|.|TRBJ2-1
CASSFRIIATSSYNEQFF
TGTGCCAGCAGCTTTCGGATAATAGCTACGAGCTCCTACAATGAGCAGTTCTTC
>few|14|TRBV12-3/TRBV12-4|.|TRBJ2-7
CASSLALGAYEQYF
TGTGCCAGCAGTTTAGCCCTAGGGGCCTACGAGCAGTACTTC
>few|16|TRBV5-1|.|TRBJ2-7
CASSLRRAGTAYEQYF
TGCGCCAGCAGCTTAAGGAGGGCAGGGACCGCCTACGAGCAGTACTTC
>many|16|TRBV5-1|.|TRBJ2-3
CASSLGAARSTDTQYF
TGCGCCAGCAGCTTGGGGGCGGCCCGAAGCACAGATACGCAGTATTTT